The T cell receptor beta chain under discussion was sequenced for a study of blood T cells in healthy people across ages. A J-beta primer mix and a sample-barcoded 5' primer were used in a second PCR of about 7 to 12 cycles. Carrying 12 random nucleotides, a template-switch adaptor labeled each individual cDNA molecule. Using its own MiXCR run on the 5' RACE reads, TCRdb lists one record per CDR3 protein. In the table there are around 1,900,000 distinct CDR3 sequences, 30% to 40% of which are singletons. Trimming took off 2 bases at V and 9 bases at J, with 20 bases between the two ends. Germline V CDR1 and CDR2: SGHVS, FQNEAQ. CDR3 length: 17 residues. Overall study results and limits: PBMCs left unsorted prevented a conclusive naive versus antigen-experienced comparison. Diversity figures based on one million T cells were deemed too low. The donors' CMV status was not determined, possibly confounding changes in expanded clonotypes.

The sample holds a few counts of this clonotype. Antigen unknown. The source of this sequence is a human donor in good health. Specimen: blood. This chain joins TRBV7-8 and TRBJ1-6, with a possible D match to TRBD1 (5 bases). CDR3 region: CASSLLSMGTGGSPLHF. CDR3 nucleotides: TGTGCCAGCAGCTTATTAAGTATGGGGACCGGGGGTTCACCCCTCCACTTT.